This record looks at one T cell receptor beta chain sequence and its context. This sample is drawn from a study of shared clonotypes between healthy human individuals. Germline CDR1 is MNHEY and CDR2 is SMNVEV (reference sequence). The CDR3 is made up of 13 amino acids. V was cut by 1 base and J by 9 bases, with 12 bases left in between. The assay was immunoSEQ multiplex PCR, and TCRdb's table has in-frame clones only and misses some. The data contain about 1,900,000 clones, around 96% of them seen just once; the ten biggest clones take up less than 1.5%. CD45RO-negative cells were positively selected for CCR7, leaving out terminally differentiated effector memory CD45RA+ cells.

The rearrangement links TRBV27 to TRBJ2-5, with D possibly being TRBD1 (5 bases). The sequence derives from a man between 18 and 29 years old in good health. Sequences were obtained from naive CD8+ T cells sorted from blood. The CDR3 protein is CASSLYVEGAQYF. The CDR3, as DNA: TGTGCCAGCAGTTTATACGTGGAAGGGGCCCAGTACTTC.